This TCR beta chain was obtained from a study of blood T cell repertoires in COVID-19. Study at large: PBMCs, B-cell-depleted T cells, or T cells were the source of the cDNA or gDNA that made up the material.

CDR3 length: 17 amino acids. Germline V CDR1 and CDR2: LGHNA, YSLEER. The germline V and J ends were trimmed by 0 bases and 4 bases, with 16 bases remaining between them. Original methodology: How many nucleated cells were present was estimated from reference gene primer amplification. Only in-frame clones appear in the TCRdb table, and some are missing; sequencing was by immunoSEQ multiplex PCR. That table gives V, J and clone size, and the DNA gave D and trimming. Among around 400,000 clones listed, under 90% were seen once. Recovery among Cohort 3 donors was established by two negative PCRs, clearance, or symptom resolution.

The chain has TRBV4-3 and TRBJ1-3; D remains ambiguous. Sequencing input: PBMCs or T cells enriched from blood (not recorded which). The origin of this receptor is a young woman who had recovered from COVID-19. For the CDR3, the DNA is TGCGCCAGCAGCCAAGATAGGAGGGCTGACACCGGAAACACCATATATTTT. Translation: CASSQDRRADTGNTIYF.